Below, one T cell receptor beta chain is given with its context. Its matching antigen is unknown. The CDR3 runs to 15 residues. V lost 6 bases and J lost 2, with 16 bases in between. Germline lookup yields CDR1 SGHVS and CDR2 FQNEAQ. The data originate from a study of PD-1 blockade in classical Hodgkin lymphoma. Study-level results: When set against healthy donors, newly diagnosed patients were reported to show lower baseline TCR diversity.

The assay was immunoSEQ multiplex PCR, and TCRdb's table has in-frame clones only and misses some. The sample includes 57,000 or so clones, about 91% of them seen just once. No patient escaped relapse after autologous stem cell transplantation, and brentuximab vedotin exposure varied. This material consisted of peripheral blood mononuclear cells (PBMCs), taken at baseline. The clonotype originates from a human donor with classical Hodgkin lymphoma. The rearrangement joins TRBV7-8 to TRBJ1-2; D remains ambiguous. The CDR3 DNA follows: TGTGCCAGCAGTATTTTCGGTCAGCCCAACTATGGCTACACCTTC. The encoded protein is CASSIFGQPNYGYTF.